This passage covers 16 T cell receptor beta chains from one sample sequenced in a study of shared clonotypes between healthy human individuals. Assay: immunoSEQ multiplex PCR; the TCRdb copy retains only in-frame clones and omits some. The top ten hold approximately 0.4% of the sample, which has approximately 2,000,000 clones, 85% to 95% seen once. Sequencing was performed on naive CD4+ T cells from PBMCs. Regarding subset: CD45RA+ positively selected. All receptors come from a man between 18 and 29 years old in good health. Some clones in this sample may be carry-over from other donors' samples.

The chain combines TRBV25-1 with TRBJ2-3; possibly TRBD1 for D (5 bases). CDR1 MGHDK and CDR2 SYGVNS come from the germline V gene. V was cut by 7 bases and J by 1 base, with 12 bases left in between. The CDR3 loop spans 14 amino acids. The CDR3 DNA sequence: TGTGCCAGCATGGATCCCAGGGGCACAGATACGCAGTATTTT. As protein: CASMDPRGTDTQYF.

This chain joins TRBV29-1 and TRBJ2-3; D is undetermined. This CDR3 contains 14 residues. Germline lookup yields CDR1 SQVTM and CDR2 ANQGSEA. The CDR3 protein is CAAERPDSTDTQYF. DNA for the CDR3: TGCGCCGCGGAGCGACCCGATAGCACAGATACGCAGTATTTT.

The rearrangement uses TRBV19 and TRBJ1-2, with 7 bases that match TRBD1. Germline V gene sequence: CDR1 LNHDA, CDR2 SQIVND (reference sequence). Losses at the gene ends were 1 base for V and 4 bases for J; bases not matched to a gene: 9. CDR3 length: 16 amino acids. The CDR3 here is CASSIATPGQSYGYTF. CDR3 DNA sequence: TGTGCCAGTAGTATAGCCACACCGGGACAGAGCTATGGCTACACCTTC.

The rearrangement links TRBV19 to TRBJ1-5, with TRBD1 matching 8 bases. The CDR3 runs 13 residues. In germline, CDR1 is LNHDA, CDR2 SQIVND (reference sequence). V shed 7 bases and J 7 bases; nucleotides not matched to a gene: 6. The CDR3 DNA follows: TGTGCCAGTACCGACAGGGGCGGGCAGCCCCAGCATTTT. It translates to CASTDRGGQPQHF. The variable domain in full, with the rest retrieved from reference TRBV19 and TRBJ1-5, is DGGITQSPKYLFRKEGQNVTLSCEQNLNHDAMYWYRQDPGQGLRLIYYSQIVNDFQKGDIAEGYSVSREKKESFPLTVTSAQKNPTAFYLCASTDRGGQPQHFGDGTRLSIL.

V and J are TRBV10-3 and TRBJ2-5; TRBD1 or TRBD2 may be the D gene (5 bases each). V shed 4 bases and J shed 2 bases, with 11 bases lying between them. CDR3 size: 14 residues. Germline-derived CDR1 and CDR2 are ENHRY and SYGVKD. The CDR3 DNA sequence: TGTGCCATCAGTGTACGGGACGCACAAGAGACCCAGTACTTC. Residues: CAISVRDAQETQYF.

The rearrangement uses TRBV5-1 and TRBJ2-7, with D perhaps TRBD1 (6 bases). There are 16 residues in the CDR3. The germline V gene encodes CDR1 SGHRS and CDR2 YFSETQ. Trimming cost V 7 bases and J 1 base, with 21 bases left between them. The CDR3 loop reads CASSRGNRGGSYEQYF. In DNA, the CDR3 is TGCGCCAGCTCGAGAGGAAATCGAGGGGGTTCCTACGAGCAGTACTTC.

The CDR3 sequence is CASAKTSGIVEQYF. The CDR3 DNA is TGTGCCAGCGCAAAGACTAGCGGGATCGTCGAGCAGTACTTC. The genes are TRBV27 and TRBJ2-7, with TRBD2 matching over 11 bases. Germline CDR1 MNHEY, CDR2 SMNVEV (reference sequence). The CDR3 contains 14 residues. Trimming took 8 bases from V and 6 from J; bases not matched to a gene: 9.

The rearrangement uses TRBV9 and TRBJ1-1; 7 positions match TRBD1. This CDR3 is 14 amino acids long. Trimming at V came to 3 bases and at J to 13 bases, leaving 15 bases not matched to a gene. Germline V gives CDR1 SGDLS, CDR2 YYNGEE. The CDR3 reads CASSALGQLSADFF. CDR3 nucleotides: TGTGCCAGCAGCGCCCTGGGACAGCTCAGCGCAGATTTCTTT.

The CDR3, as DNA: TGTGCCATCAGTGGCAGGGTTTTAGATGAGCAGTTCTTC. Its translation is CAISGRVLDEQFF. The chain joins TRBV10-3 to TRBJ2-1; perhaps TRBD1 as D (5 bases). This CDR3 has 13 amino acids. Deletions cut 4 bases from V and 8 bases from J, with 12 bases between. Germline V gene lookup returns CDR1 ENHRY and CDR2 SYGVKD.

The chain couples TRBV18 to TRBJ1-1, with D possibly TRBD1 on 5 matching bases. The CDR3 runs to 17 residues. Germline V gives CDR1 KGHSH, CDR2 LQKENI. V shed 6 bases and J shed 0 bases, with 20 bases lying between them. The CDR3, as DNA: TGTGCCAGCTCCCAAGCCCCGGGACGCTCTATGAACACTGAAGCTTTCTTT. The encoded protein is CASSQAPGRSMNTEAFF.

The rearrangement joins TRBV6-5 to TRBJ2-1; D call uncertain. V was trimmed by 4 bases and J by 4 bases, leaving 17 bases between them. The CDR3 is 16 residues long. Germline V gene data show CDR1 as MNHEY and CDR2 as SVGAGI. This CDR3 reads CASSSLLRSTYNEQFF. The CDR3 bases are TGTGCCAGCAGTTCTCTTCTAAGGTCCACTTACAATGAGCAGTTCTTC.

This rearrangement joins TRBV5-1 to TRBJ2-1; the D gene is possibly TRBD2 (7 bases). The CDR3 runs to 16 residues. V was cut by 3 bases and J by 9 bases, with 22 bases left in between. CDR1 is SGHRS and CDR2 is YFSETQ in the germline V gene. In DNA form, the CDR3 reads TGCGCCAGCAGCTCGCTGGGAGGGGGTCTTTCCACTGAGCAGTTCTTC. As protein: CASSSLGGGLSTEQFF.

Concerning this clone: The same CDR3 can be traced to other DNA sequences in this sample. This chain links TRBV18 with TRBJ1-1; no clear D. The CDR3 is made up of 14 amino acids. Germline V gene sequence: CDR1 KGHSH, CDR2 LQKENI. Between the trimmed V and J ends, which lost 0 bases and 0 bases, there was a span of 5 bases. The CDR3 sequence is CASSPPSLNTEAFF. The CDR3 region has the DNA TGTGCCAGCTCACCACCGTCCCTGAACACTGAAGCTTTCTTT.

V is TRBV6-6 and J is TRBJ2-2; possibly TRBD2 for D (6 bases). The V end was cut by 7 bases, the J end by 5 bases, with 17 bases between. The CDR3 spans 15 residues. Looked up from germline, CDR1 is MNHNY and CDR2 is SVGAGI (reference sequence). The CDR3 here is CASTPTGSWTGELFF. Written as DNA, the CDR3 is TGTGCCAGCACTCCCACCGGGAGTTGGACCGGGGAGCTGTTTTTT.

The chain has TRBV5-1 and TRBJ2-4; 7 bases align to TRBD2. The CDR3 has 14 residues. V trimming: 4 bases; J trimming: 5 bases; junction bases outside the gene matches: 6. Germline lookup yields CDR1 SGHRS and CDR2 YFSETQ. The CDR3 DNA follows: TGCGCCAGCAGCCCCCTGGCGGGGGAAAACATTCAGTACTTC. Amino acids: CASSPLAGENIQYF.

The rearrangement joins TRBV28 to TRBJ1-5; D might be TRBD1 (5 bases). The CDR3 runs to 14 residues. V lost 2 bases, J lost 9 bases, and 14 bases lay in between. CDR1 and CDR2 (germline): MDHEN, SYDVKM. This CDR3 is CASSLRDASRPQHF. Written as DNA, the CDR3 is TGTGCCAGCAGTTTACGGGACGCTTCCCGGCCCCAGCATTTT.